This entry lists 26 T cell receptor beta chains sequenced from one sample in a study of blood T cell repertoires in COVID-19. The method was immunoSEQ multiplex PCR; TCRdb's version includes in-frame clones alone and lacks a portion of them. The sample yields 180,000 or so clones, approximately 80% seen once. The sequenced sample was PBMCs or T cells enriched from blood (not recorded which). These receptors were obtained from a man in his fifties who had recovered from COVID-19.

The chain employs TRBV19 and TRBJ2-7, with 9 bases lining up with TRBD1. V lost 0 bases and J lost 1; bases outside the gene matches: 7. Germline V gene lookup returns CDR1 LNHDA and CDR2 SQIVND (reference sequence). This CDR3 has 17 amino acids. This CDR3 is CASSIETPGQGSYEQYF. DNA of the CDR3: TGTGCCAGTAGTATAGAAACTCCGGGACAGGGTTCCTACGAGCAGTACTTC.

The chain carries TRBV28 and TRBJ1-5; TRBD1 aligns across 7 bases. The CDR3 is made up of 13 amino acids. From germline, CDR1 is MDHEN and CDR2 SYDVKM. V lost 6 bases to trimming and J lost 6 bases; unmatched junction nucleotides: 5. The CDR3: CASRDRVSQPQHF. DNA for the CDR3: TGTGCCAGCAGAGACAGGGTTTCTCAGCCCCAGCATTTT.

CDR3 nucleotide sequence: TGTGCCAGCTCACCCCTGGACAGGGTTGAGACCCAGTACTTC. Protein: CASSPLDRVETQYF. The rearrangement links TRBV18 to TRBJ2-5; 8 bases map to TRBD1. The germline CDR1 and CDR2 sequences are KGHSH and LQKENI. V gave up 3 bases and J gave up 5 bases; unmatched junction bases: 5. There are 14 residues in the CDR3.

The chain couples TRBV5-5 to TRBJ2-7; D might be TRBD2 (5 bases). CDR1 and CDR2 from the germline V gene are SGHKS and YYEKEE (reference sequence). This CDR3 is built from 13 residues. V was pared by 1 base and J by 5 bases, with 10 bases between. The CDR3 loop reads CASSLLPGNEQYF. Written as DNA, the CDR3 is TGTGCCAGCAGCTTGTTGCCGGGGAACGAGCAGTACTTC.

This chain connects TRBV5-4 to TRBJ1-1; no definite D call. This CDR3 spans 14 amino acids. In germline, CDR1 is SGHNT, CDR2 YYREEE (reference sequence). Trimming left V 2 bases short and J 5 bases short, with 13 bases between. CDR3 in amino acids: CASSFRGSWTEAFF. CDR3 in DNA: TGTGCCAGCAGCTTTCGGGGAAGTTGGACTGAAGCTTTCTTT. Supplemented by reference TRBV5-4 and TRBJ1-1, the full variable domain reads ETGVTQSPTHLIKTRGQQVTLRCSSQSGHNTVSWYQQALGQGPQFIFQYYREEENGRGNFPPRFSGLQFPNYSSELNVNALELDDSALYLCASSFRGSWTEAFFGQGTRLTVV.

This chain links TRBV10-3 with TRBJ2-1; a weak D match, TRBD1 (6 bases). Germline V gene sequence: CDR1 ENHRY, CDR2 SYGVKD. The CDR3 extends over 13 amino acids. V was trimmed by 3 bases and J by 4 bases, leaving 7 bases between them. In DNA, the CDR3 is TGTGCCATCAGTGAAACAGGGTACAATGAGCAGTTCTTC. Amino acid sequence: CAISETGYNEQFF.

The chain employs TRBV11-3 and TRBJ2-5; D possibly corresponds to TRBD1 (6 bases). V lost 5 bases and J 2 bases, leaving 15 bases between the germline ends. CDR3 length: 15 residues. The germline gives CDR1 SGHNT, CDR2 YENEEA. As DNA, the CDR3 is TGTGCCAGCAGCCCCCAACCGGGACAACAAGAGACCCAGTACTTC. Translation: CASSPQPGQQETQYF.

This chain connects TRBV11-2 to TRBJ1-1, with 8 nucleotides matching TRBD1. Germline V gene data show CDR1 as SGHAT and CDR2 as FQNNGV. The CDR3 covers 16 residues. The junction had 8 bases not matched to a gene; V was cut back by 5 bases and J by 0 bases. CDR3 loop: CASSPGTGRMNTEAFF. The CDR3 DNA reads TGTGCCAGCAGCCCCGGGACAGGCCGCATGAACACTGAAGCTTTCTTT.

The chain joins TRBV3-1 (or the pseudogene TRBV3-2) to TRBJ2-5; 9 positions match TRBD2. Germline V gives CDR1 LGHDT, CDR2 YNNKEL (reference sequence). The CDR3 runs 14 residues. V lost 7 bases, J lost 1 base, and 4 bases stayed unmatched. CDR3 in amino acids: CASTSRGGQETQYF. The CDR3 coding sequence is TGTGCCAGCACTTCGCGGGGGGGCCAAGAGACCCAGTACTTC.

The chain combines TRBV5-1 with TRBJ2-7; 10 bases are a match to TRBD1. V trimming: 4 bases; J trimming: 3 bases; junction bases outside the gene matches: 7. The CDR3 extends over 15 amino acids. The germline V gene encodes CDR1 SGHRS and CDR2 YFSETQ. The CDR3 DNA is TGCGCCAGCAGCCCGGGGGGGACAGGGGACTACGAGCAGTACTTC. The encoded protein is CASSPGGTGDYEQYF. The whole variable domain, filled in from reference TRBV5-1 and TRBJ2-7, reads KAGVTQTPRYLIKTRGQQVTLSCSPISGHRSVSWYQQTPGQGLQFLFEYFSETQRNKGNFPGRFSGRQFSNSRSEMNVSTLELGDSALYLCASSPGGTGDYEQYFGPGTRLTVT.

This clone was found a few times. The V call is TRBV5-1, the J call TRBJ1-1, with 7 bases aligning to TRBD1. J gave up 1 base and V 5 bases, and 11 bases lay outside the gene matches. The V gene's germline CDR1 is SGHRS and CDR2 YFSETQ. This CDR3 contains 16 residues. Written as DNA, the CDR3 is TGCGCCAGCAGAACAGGGACAGTTTCCCCGAACACTGAAGCTTTCTTT. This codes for CASRTGTVSPNTEAFF.

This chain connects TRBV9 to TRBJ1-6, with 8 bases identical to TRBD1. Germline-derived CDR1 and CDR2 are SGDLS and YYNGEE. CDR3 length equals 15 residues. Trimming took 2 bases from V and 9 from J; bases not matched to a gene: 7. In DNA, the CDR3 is TGTGCCAGCAGCGTCCTAGACAGGGGTGGTTCACCCCTCCACTTT. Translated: CASSVLDRGGSPLHF. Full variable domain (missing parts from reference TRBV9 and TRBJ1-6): DSGVTQTPKHLITATGQRVTLRCSPRSGDLSVYWYQQSLDQGLQFLIQYYNGEERAKGNILERFSAQQFPDLHSELNLSSLELGDSALYFCASSVLDRGGSPLHFGNGTRLTVT.

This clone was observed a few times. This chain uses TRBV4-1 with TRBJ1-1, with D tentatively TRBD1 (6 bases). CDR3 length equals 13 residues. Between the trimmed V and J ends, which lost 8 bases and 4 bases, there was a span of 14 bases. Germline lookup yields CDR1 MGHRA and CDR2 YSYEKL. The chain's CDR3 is CASARGASTEAFF. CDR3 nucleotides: TGCGCCAGCGCCCGGGGGGCTAGCACTGAAGCTTTCTTT.

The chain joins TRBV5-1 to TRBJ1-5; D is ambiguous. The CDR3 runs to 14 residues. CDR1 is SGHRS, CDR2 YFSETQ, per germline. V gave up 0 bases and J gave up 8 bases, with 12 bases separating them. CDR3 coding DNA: TGCGCCAGCAGCTTGGCCCCGGGGAGAAAGCCCCAGCATTTT. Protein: CASSLAPGRKPQHF.

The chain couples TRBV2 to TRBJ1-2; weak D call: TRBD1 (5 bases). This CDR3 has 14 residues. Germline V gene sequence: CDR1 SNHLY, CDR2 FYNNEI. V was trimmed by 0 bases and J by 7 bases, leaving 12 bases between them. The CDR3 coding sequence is TGTGCCAGCAGTGAAGCGCTTCAGGGAGGTGGCTACACCTTC. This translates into CASSEALQGGGYTF. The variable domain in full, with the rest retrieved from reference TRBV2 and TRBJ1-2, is EPEVTQTPSHQVTQMGQEVILRCVPISNHLYFYWYRQILGQKVEFLVSFYNNEISEKSEIFDDQFSVERPDGSNFTLKIRSTKLEDSAMYFCASSEALQGGGYTFGSGTRLTVV.

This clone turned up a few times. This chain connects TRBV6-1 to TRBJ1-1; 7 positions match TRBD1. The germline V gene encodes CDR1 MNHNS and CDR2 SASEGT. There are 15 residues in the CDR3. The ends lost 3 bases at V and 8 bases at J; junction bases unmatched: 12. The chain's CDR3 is CASSDLGQGVKEAFF. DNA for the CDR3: TGTGCCAGCAGTGATCTAGGTCAGGGGGTAAAAGAAGCTTTCTTT.

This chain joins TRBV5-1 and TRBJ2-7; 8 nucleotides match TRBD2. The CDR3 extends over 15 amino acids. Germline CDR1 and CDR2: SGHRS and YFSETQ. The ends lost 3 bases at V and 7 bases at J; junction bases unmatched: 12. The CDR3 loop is CASSSPFRGGNEQYF. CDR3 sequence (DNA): TGCGCCAGCAGCTCCCCGTTTCGCGGGGGGAATGAGCAGTACTTC.

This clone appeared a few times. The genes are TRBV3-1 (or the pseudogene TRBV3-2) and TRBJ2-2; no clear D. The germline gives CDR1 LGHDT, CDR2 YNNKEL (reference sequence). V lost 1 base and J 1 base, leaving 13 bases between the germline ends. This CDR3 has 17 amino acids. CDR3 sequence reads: CASSQAPFRLNTGELFF. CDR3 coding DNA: TGTGCCAGCAGCCAAGCCCCCTTCCGACTGAACACCGGGGAGCTGTTTTTT.

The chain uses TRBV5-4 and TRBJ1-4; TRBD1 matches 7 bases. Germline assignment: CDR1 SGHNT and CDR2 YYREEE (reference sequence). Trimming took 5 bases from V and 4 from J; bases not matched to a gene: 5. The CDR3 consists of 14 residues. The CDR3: CASRRRGDNEKLFF. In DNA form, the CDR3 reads TGTGCCAGCAGGCGCAGGGGGGATAATGAAAAACTGTTTTTT.

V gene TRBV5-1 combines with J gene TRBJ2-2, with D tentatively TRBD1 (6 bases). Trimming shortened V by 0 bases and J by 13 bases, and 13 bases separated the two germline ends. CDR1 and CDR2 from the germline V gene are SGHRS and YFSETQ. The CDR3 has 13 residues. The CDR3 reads CASSLEGGRGLFF. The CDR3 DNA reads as TGCGCCAGCAGCTTGGAAGGGGGACGGGGGCTGTTTTTT.

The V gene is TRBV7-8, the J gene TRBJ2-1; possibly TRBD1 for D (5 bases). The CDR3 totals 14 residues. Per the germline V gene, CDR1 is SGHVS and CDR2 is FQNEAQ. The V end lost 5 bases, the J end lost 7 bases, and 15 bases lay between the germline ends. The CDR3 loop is CASSLNKQGNEQFF. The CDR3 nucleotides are TGTGCCAGCAGCCTAAATAAGCAGGGTAATGAGCAGTTCTTC.

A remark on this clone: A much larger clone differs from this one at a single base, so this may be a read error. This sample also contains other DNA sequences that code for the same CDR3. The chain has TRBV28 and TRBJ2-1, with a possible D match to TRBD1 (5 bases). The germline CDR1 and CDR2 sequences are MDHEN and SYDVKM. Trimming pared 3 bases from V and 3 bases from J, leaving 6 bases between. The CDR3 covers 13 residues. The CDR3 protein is CASSFDSYNEQFF. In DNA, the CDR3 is TGTGCCAGCAGTTTTGACAGCTACAATGAGCAGTTCTTC.

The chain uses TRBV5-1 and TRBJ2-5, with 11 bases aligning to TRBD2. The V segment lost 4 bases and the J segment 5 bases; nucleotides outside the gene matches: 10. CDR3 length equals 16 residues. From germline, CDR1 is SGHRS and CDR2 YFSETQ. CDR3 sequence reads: CASSHVSGGAVETQYF. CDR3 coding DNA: TGCGCCAGCAGCCACGTTAGCGGGGGGGCCGTTGAGACCCAGTACTTC.

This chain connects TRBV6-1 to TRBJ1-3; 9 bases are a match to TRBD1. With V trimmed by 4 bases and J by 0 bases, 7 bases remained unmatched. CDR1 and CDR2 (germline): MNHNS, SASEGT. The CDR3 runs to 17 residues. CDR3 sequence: CASSAGQGSSSGNTIYF. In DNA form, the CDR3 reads TGTGCCAGCAGTGCGGGACAGGGTTCAAGCTCTGGAAACACCATATATTTT.

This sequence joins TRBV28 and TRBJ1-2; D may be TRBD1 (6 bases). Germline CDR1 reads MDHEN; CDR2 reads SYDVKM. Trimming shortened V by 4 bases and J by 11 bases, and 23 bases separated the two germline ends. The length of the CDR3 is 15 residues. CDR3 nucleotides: TGTGCCAGCAGTTCAGGGGCTACAGGCGAATCTGGGTACACCTTC. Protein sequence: CASSSGATGESGYTF.

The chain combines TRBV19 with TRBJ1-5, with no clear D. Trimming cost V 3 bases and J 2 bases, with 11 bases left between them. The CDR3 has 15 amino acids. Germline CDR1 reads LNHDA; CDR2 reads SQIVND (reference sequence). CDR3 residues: CASSISGQGNQPQHF. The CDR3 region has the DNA TGTGCCAGTAGTATCTCTGGGCAGGGCAATCAGCCCCAGCATTTT.